This T cell receptor (beta chain) was identified in a study of T cell responses to AZD1222 COVID-19 vaccine. Study background: Pooled samples include second doses given at about 4 or 12 weeks. Whole-study results and caveats: White British donors predominated, females outnumbered males, and clonal diversity was possibly underestimated. Repertoires were collected only later (after the peak T cell response had occurred). Seropositive at baseline were only a handful of AZD1222 recipients.

On this clone: The target antigen is unknown.

The germline CDR1 and CDR2 sequences are MNHEY and SVGAGI. The length of the CDR3 is 11 residues. V lost 5 bases and J lost 8, with 6 bases in between. Produced via immunoSEQ multiplex PCR; TCRdb's table is partial and in-frame only. This table has more than 100,000 clones, roughly nine tenths appearing once. This specimen consisted of peripheral blood, obtained on day 0 of AZD1222 vaccination. J is TRBJ1-4 and V is TRBV6-5; D not certain. This TCR was recovered from an adult in good health. CDR3 nucleotides: TGTGCCAGCAGTAGGCGGGAAAAACTGTTTTTT. The encoded protein is CASSRREKLFF.